This T cell receptor beta chain was captured in a study of shared clonotypes between healthy human individuals. Study-wide results and caveats: In a handful of donors, around 5% of naive CD4 clonotypes appeared in common.

Points on this clone: No antigen is known for it.

Germline V CDR1 and CDR2: SGHAT, FQNNGV. Trimming removed 5 bases from V and 0 bases from J; junction bases left unmatched: 3. This CDR3 is built from 16 residues. Assay used: immunoSEQ multiplex PCR; TCRdb lists only in-frame clones, some missing. The sample lists 950,000 to 1,100,000 clones, about 80% occurring once. The TCR was taken from a young man in good health. Some clones in this sample may be carry-over from other donors' samples. Material for sequencing was memory CD4+ T cells from PBMCs. The subset: CD45RA-negative fraction. The rearrangement joins TRBV11-2 to TRBJ2-5, with TRBD2 identical over 13 bases. The CDR3 loop reads CASSIGTSGNQETQYF. The DNA for the CDR3 is TGTGCCAGCAGCATAGGGACTAGCGGGAACCAAGAGACCCAGTACTTC.